Below, one T cell receptor beta chain is given with its context. No antigen is known for it. CDR1 SEHNR and CDR2 FQNEAQ come from the germline V gene (reference sequence). The CDR3 extends over 15 amino acids. The V end lost 1 base, the J end lost 0 bases, and 7 bases lay between the germline ends. This specimen comes from a study of cytomegalovirus exposure and HLA in healthy donors. The PCR was carried out with 60 Vbeta primers and 13 Jbeta primers. The table came from immunoSEQ multiplex PCR; TCRdb's copy has only in-frame clones and leaves some out. Of more than 200,000 clones listed, roughly 85% were seen once; the top ten hold around 2%. Study-wide results and limits: The sole available immune exposure information was CMV serostatus. Later analysis placed DRB1 highest and HLA-C lowest in TCR association rates, which differed by HLA locus. Within the data, a cluster of highly shared sequence variants was likely a sequencing artifact. A missense DCLRE1C variant was associated with V- and J-gene trimming of TCR beta chains in a later analysis, and an independent cohort replicated the association.

This clonotype was sampled from a man aged 18-30 years in good health and CMV-seronegative. J is TRBJ2-1 and V is TRBV7-9, with no clear D. Sequences were obtained from PBMCs. As DNA, the CDR3 is TGTGCCAGCAGCTTAGAAGTTAGCTCCTACAATGAGCAGTTCTTC. This translates into CASSLEVSSYNEQFF.